Reported below is one TCR beta chain. The antigen is unknown. Time point reported: persistent/refractory GD, antithyroid drugs over 5 years with positive TRAb. Extracted PBMC RNA gave rise to the TCR library. This entry belongs to a study of regulatory T cells in long-lasting Graves disease. CDR1 and CDR2 from the germline V gene are DFQATT and SNEGSKA (reference sequence). The CDR3 is made up of 14 amino acids. V lost 3 bases to trimming and J lost 1 base, with 12 bases between them. The authors built TCR beta libraries using iRepertoire HTBI primers and Arm-PCR of CDR3 regions. TCRdb passed the multiplex PCR reads through MiXCR, listing each CDR3 protein once. The sample lists fewer than 550,000 distinct CDR3 sequences, 20% to 25% seen once, with roughly 7% in the top ten. Whole-study findings and limits: The persistent group shared 3,000 or so public clonotypes, more than the approximately 1,000 shared by new patients.

The sequences come from peripheral blood mononuclear cells (PBMCs), collected when the disease was refractory, from a patient treated with antithyroid drugs. This rearrangement joins TRBV20-1 to TRBJ1-1; no clear D gene. This clonotype was obtained from a female donor with Graves disease. CDR3 sequence (DNA): TGCAGTGCTAGGTGGCTGGGTACGAACACTGAAGCTTTCTTT. Translating it yields CSARWLGTNTEAFF.